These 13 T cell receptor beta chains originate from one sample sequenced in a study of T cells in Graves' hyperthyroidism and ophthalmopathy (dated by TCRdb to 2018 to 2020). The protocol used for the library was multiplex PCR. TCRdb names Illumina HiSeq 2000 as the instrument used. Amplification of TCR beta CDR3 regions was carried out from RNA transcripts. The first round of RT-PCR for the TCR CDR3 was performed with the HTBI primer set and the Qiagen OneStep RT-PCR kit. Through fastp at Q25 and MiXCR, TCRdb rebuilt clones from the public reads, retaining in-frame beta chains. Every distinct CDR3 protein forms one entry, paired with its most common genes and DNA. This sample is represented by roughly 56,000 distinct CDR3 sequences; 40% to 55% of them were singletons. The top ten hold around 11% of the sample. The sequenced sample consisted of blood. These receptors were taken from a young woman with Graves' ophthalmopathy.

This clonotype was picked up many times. CDR3 region: CASKAGVSGNTIYF. CDR3 bases: TGTGCCAGCAAAGCAGGAGTTTCCGGAAACACCATATATTTT. This chain uses TRBV28 with TRBJ1-3; D unresolved. The CDR3 loop spans 14 amino acids. V dropped 7 bases and J dropped 4 bases, with 14 bases sitting between them. Germline CDR1 MDHEN, CDR2 SYDVKM.

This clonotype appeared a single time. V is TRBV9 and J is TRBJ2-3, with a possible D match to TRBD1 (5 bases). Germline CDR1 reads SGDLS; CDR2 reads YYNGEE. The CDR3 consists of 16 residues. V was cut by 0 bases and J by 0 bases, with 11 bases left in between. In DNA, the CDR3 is TGTGCCAGCAGCGTAGCTGGACAACTCAGCACAGATACGCAGTATTTT. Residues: CASSVAGQLSTDTQYF.

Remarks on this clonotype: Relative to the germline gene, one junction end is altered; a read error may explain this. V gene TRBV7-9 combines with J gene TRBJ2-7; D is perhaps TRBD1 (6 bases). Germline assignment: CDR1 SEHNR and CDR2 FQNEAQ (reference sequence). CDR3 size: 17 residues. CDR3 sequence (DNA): TGTGCCAGCAGCGGAAACAGGGTAGTCCACAACACCGGGGAGCTGTACTTC. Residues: CASSGNRVVHNTGELYF.

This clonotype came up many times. In nucleotides, the CDR3 is TGCAGTGCTAGAGATGGGCAGGGGGCAGCTGGAAACACCATATATTTT. It encodes CSARDGQGAAGNTIYF. The rearrangement links TRBV20-1 to TRBJ1-3, with 8 bases that match TRBD1. The CDR3 extends over 16 amino acids. Germline trimming cut 0 bases from V and 2 bases from J; bases unmatched to any gene: 6. Germline V gene sequence: CDR1 DFQATT, CDR2 SNEGSKA (reference sequence).

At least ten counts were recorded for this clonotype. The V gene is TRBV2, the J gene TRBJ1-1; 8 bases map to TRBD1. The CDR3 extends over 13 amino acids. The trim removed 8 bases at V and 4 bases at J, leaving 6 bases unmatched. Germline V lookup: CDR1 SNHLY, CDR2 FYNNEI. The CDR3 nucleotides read TGTGCCAGCCACTTAACAGGGGGCACTGAAGCTTTCTTT. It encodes CASHLTGGTEAFF.

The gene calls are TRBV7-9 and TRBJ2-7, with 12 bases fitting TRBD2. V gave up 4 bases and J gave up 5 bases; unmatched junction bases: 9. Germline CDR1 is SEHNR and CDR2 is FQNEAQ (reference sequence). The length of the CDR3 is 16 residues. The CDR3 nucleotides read TGTGCCAGCAGCTCCCCGGGACTAGCGGGTACCGACGAGCAGTACTTC. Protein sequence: CASSSPGLAGTDEQYF.

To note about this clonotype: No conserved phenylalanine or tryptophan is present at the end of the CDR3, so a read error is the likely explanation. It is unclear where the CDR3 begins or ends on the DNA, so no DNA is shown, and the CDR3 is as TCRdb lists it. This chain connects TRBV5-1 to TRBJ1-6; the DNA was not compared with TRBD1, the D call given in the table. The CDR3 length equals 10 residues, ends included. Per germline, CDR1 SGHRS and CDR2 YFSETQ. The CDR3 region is CASSFTGANY.

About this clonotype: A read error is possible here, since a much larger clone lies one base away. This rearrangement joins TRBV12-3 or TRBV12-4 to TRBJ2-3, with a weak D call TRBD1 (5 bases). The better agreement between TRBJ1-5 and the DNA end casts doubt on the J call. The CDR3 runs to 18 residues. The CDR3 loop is CASSLGAGTSGSSHTQHF. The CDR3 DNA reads TGTGCCAGCAGTTTAGGTGCAGGGACTAGCGGGAGTAGTCATACGCAGCATTTT.

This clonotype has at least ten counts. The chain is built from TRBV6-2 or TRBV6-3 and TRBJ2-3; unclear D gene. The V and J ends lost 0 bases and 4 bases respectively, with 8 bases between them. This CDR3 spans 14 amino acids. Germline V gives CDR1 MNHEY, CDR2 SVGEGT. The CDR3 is CASSYSVVPDTQYF. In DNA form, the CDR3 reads TGTGCCAGCAGTTACTCGGTAGTCCCAGATACGCAGTATTTT.

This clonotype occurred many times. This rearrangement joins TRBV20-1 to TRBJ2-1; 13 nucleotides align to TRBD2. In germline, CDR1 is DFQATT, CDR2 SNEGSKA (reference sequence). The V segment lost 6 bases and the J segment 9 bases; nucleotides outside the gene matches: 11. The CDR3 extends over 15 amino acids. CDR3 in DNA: TGCAGTGCCCCAATTGGGACTAGCGGGAATACTGAGCAGTTCTTC. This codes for CSAPIGTSGNTEQFF.

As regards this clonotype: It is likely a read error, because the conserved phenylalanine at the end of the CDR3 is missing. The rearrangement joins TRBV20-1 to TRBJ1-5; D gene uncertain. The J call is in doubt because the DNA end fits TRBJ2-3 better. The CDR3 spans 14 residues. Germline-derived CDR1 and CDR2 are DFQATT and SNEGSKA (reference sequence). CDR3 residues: CSAPSSSRGVPQYL. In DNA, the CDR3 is TGCAGTGCGCCCTCGAGCAGTCGAGGAGTTCCCCAGTATTTG.

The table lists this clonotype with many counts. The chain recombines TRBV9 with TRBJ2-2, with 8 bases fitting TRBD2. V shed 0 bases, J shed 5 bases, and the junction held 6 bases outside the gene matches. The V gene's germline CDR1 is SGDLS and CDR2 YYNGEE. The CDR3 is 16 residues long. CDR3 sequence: CASSVGRAGVTGELFF. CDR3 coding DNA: TGTGCCAGCAGCGTAGGACGAGCGGGAGTTACCGGGGAGCTGTTTTTT. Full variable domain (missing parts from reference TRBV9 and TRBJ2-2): DSGVTQTPKHLITATGQRVTLRCSPRSGDLSVYWYQQSLDQGLQFLIQYYNGEERAKGNILERFSAQQFPDLHSELNLSSLELGDSALYFCASSVGRAGVTGELFFGEGSRLTVL.

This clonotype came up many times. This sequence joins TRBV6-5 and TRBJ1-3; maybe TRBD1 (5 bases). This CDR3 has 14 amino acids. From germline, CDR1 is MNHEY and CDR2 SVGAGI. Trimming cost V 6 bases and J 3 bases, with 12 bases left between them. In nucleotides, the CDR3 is TGTGCCAGCAGCCTCTCGGGGGTTGGAAACACCATATATTTT. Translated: CASSLSGVGNTIYF.